The clone carrying this T cell receptor beta chain is a singleton in its sample. What it recognizes is unknown. Here immunoSEQ multiplex PCR was the method, and the copy in TCRdb shows in-frame clones only, minus some. The sample yields 70,000 to 95,000 clones, around four fifths seen once. The data stem from a study of lymphopenia after photon versus proton radiotherapy. Findings of the study overall: Only patients who died were analyzed for survival; proton advantage is unproven. After the lymphocyte nadir, photon-treated repertoires showed oligoclonal expansion, especially of CD8+ Temra cells. Under photons, naive T cells and diversity fell while effector/memory populations rose.

This CDR3 spans 17 amino acids. Germline CDR1 and CDR2: MDHEN and SYDVKM. V trimming: 2 bases; J trimming: 0 bases; junction bases outside the gene matches: 7. This material consisted of peripheral blood, taken from a patient treated with proton-based radiotherapy. This clonotype originated in a man in his 60s with pancreatic cancer. J is TRBJ1-1 and V is TRBV28, with 9 bases identical to TRBD1. The CDR3 DNA reads TGTGCCAGCAGTTTAGTCTCGACAGGGGGATTGAACACTGAAGCTTTCTTT. The encoded protein is CASSLVSTGGLNTEAFF.